Following are 21 T cell receptor beta chains from one sample sequenced in a study of blood T cell repertoires in COVID-19. Profiled with immunoSEQ multiplex PCR; TCRdb holds only in-frame clones, not every one. The sample comprises under 200,000 clones, 85% of which are singletons, and about 5% rests with the top ten. Input material: peripheral blood. These receptors were obtained from a woman older than 75 with acute or convalescent COVID-19.

This clone was counted between two and nine times. The chain recombines TRBV29-1 with TRBJ1-1; tentatively, D is TRBD1 (5 bases). The CDR3 length is 13 residues. With 5 bases removed from V and 0 bases from J, the gap between germline ends came to 10 bases. The germline V gene has CDR1 SQVTM and CDR2 ANQGSEA. The CDR3 nucleotides are TGCAGCGTTCCGACAGCCCTGAACACTGAAGCTTTCTTT. Its protein is CSVPTALNTEAFF. The full variable domain, rest sourced from reference TRBV29-1 and TRBJ1-1, is SAVISQKPSRDICQRGTSLTIQCQVDSQVTMMFWYRQQPGQSLTLIATANQGSEATYESGFVIDKFPISRPNLTFSTLTVSNMSPEDSSIYLCSVPTALNTEAFFGQGTRLTVV.

The rearrangement joins TRBV11-2 to TRBJ1-2, with D tentatively TRBD1 (5 bases). The ends were cut back, 5 bases at V and 2 bases at J, with 15 bases in the middle. CDR1 SGHAT and CDR2 FQNNGV come from the germline V gene. There are 15 residues in the CDR3. CDR3 in DNA: TGTGCCAGCAGCGCCCGGGACTCTTCCAACTATGGCTACACCTTC. This codes for CASSARDSSNYGYTF.

The V and J genes are TRBV5-1 and TRBJ1-3; 7 nucleotides match TRBD1. The CDR3 sequence is 16 residues long. J gave up 1 base and V 6 bases, and 10 bases lay outside the gene matches. From germline, CDR1 is SGHRS and CDR2 YFSETQ. The CDR3 spells CASTLLGQESGNTIYF. DNA of the CDR3: TGCGCCAGCACCCTCCTAGGACAGGAATCTGGAAACACCATATATTTT.

In this sample, this clone turned up once. This chain connects TRBV6-6 to TRBJ1-2; no clear D gene. Germline loops: CDR1 MNHNY, CDR2 SVGAGI (reference sequence). The V end was cut by 2 bases, the J end by 5 bases, with 12 bases between. The CDR3 consists of 14 residues. Here the CDR3 reads CASSYKLGGYGYTF. CDR3 nucleotides: TGTGCCAGCAGTTACAAGCTTGGCGGGTATGGCTACACCTTC.

The count of this clone is one. The genes are TRBV7-2 and TRBJ2-7, with D possibly TRBD2 on 5 matching bases. This CDR3 is built from 14 residues. Per the germline V gene, CDR1 is SGHTA and CDR2 is FQGNSA. V was cut by 1 base and J by 4 bases, with 11 bases left in between. The CDR3 DNA sequence: TGTGCCAGCAGCTTAGGTGGGAGCATGTACGAGCAGTACTTC. Translating it yields CASSLGGSMYEQYF.

This chain uses TRBV19 with TRBJ1-6; 9 bases agree with TRBD1. Germline lookup yields CDR1 LNHDA and CDR2 SQIVND (reference sequence). V was clipped by 6 bases and J by 7 bases; unmatched bases: 4. This CDR3 comprises 14 residues. The CDR3 nucleotides are TGTGCCAGTAGCGGACAGGGGCCAAATTCACCCCTCCACTTT. The encoded protein is CASSGQGPNSPLHF.

V gene TRBV7-5 combines with J gene TRBJ2-2; the D segment call TRBD2 is taken from the table without a DNA check. TRBV7-5 is designated a pseudogene. The CDR3 length is 16 residues. Here the CDR3 DNA reads TGTGCCAGAAGCACTCGGACTAGCGGGACCCACGGGGAGCTGTTTTTT. This codes for CARSTRTSGTHGELFF.

This chain joins TRBV27 and TRBJ2-1, with unresolved D. Between the trimmed V and J ends, which lost 5 bases and 4 bases, there was a span of 18 bases. This CDR3 is built from 16 residues. The germline CDR1 and CDR2 sequences are MNHEY and SMNVEV (reference sequence). The CDR3 loop is CASSPPVYTGYNEQFF. The CDR3 DNA is TGTGCCAGCAGTCCCCCGGTATACACGGGTTACAATGAGCAGTTCTTC.

The chain couples TRBV5-6 to TRBJ1-2, with D possibly TRBD1 on 5 matching bases. CDR1 SGHDT and CDR2 YYEEEE come from the germline V gene. The CDR3 extends over 16 amino acids. The V and J ends lost 0 bases and 2 bases respectively, with 14 bases between them. The CDR3 DNA sequence: TGTGCCAGCAGCTTGGGCGGGGCGGGGAGAAACTATGGCTACACCTTC. Translation: CASSLGGAGRNYGYTF. The complete variable domain, with remaining parts taken from reference TRBV5-6 and TRBJ1-2, reads DAGVTQSPTHLIKTRGQQVTLRCSPKSGHDTVSWYQQALGQGPQFIFQYYEEEERQRGNFPDRFSGHQFPNYSSELNVNALLLGDSALYLCASSLGGAGRNYGYTFGSGTRLTVV.

This chain links TRBV28 with TRBJ2-5; tentatively, D is TRBD1 (6 bases). Germline assignment: CDR1 MDHEN and CDR2 SYDVKM. The ends were cut back, 9 bases at V and 7 bases at J, with 15 bases in the middle. This CDR3 has 12 amino acids. The CDR3 DNA reads TGTGCCAGAGGACAGTGGAGTGGGACCCAGTACTTC. It translates to CARGQWSGTQYF.

V usage is TRBV5-1 and J usage is TRBJ1-4, with 11 positions matching TRBD1. Germline V gene sequence: CDR1 SGHRS, CDR2 YFSETQ. Germline trimming cut 4 bases from V and 6 bases from J; bases unmatched to any gene: 8. The CDR3 is made up of 16 amino acids. The CDR3 nucleotides read TGCGCCAGCAGCAAAGGGGACAGGGGGATTGATGAAAAACTGTTTTTT. Protein product: CASSKGDRGIDEKLFF. The full variable domain, in which reference TRBV5-1 and TRBJ1-4 provide the parts outside the CDR3, is KAGVTQTPRYLIKTRGQQVTLSCSPISGHRSVSWYQQTPGQGLQFLFEYFSETQRNKGNFPGRFSGRQFSNSRSEMNVSTLELGDSALYLCASSKGDRGIDEKLFFGSGTQLSVL.

The rearrangement joins TRBV4-3 to TRBJ1-2, with D unresolved. Germline lookup yields CDR1 LGHNA and CDR2 YSLEER. This CDR3 region has 14 residues. V was shortened by 0 bases and J by 5 bases, with 10 bases between the two germline ends. This CDR3 is CASSQDPSGYGYTF. CDR3 nucleotides: TGCGCCAGCAGCCAAGATCCGTCGGGATATGGCTACACCTTC.

V and J are TRBV9 and TRBJ2-5; D might be TRBD1 (6 bases). Germline values: CDR1 SGDLS, CDR2 YYNGEE. V shed 0 bases and J shed 5 bases, with 14 bases lying between them. This CDR3 contains 15 residues. The CDR3 spells CASSVAQGLGETQYF. As DNA, the CDR3 is TGTGCCAGCAGCGTAGCGCAGGGGCTGGGGGAGACCCAGTACTTC.

This chain links TRBV6-5 with TRBJ1-4; D gene unclear. The CDR3 sequence is 16 residues long. Trimming stripped 2 bases from V and 3 bases from J, with 13 bases between. CDR1 and CDR2 from the germline V gene are MNHEY and SVGAGI. CDR3 DNA sequence: TGTGCCAGCAGTTACCCTGAAAGGCGGGCTAATGAAAAACTGTTTTTT. It specifies CASSYPERRANEKLFF.

This rearrangement joins TRBV6-5 to TRBJ1-5; 7 nucleotides align to TRBD1. The ends lost 7 bases at V and 6 bases at J; junction bases unmatched: 9. CDR1 is MNHEY, CDR2 SVGAGI, per germline. The CDR3 covers 14 residues. As DNA, the CDR3 is TGTGCCAGCATGCGACAAGGGGGCGTTCAGCCCCAGCATTTT. This codes for CASMRQGGVQPQHF.

The chain joins TRBV6-6 to TRBJ2-3; perhaps TRBD2 as D (7 bases). Germline CDR1 reads MNHNY; CDR2 reads SVGAGI (reference sequence). The CDR3 has 14 residues. V lost 6 bases and J 4 bases, leaving 14 bases between the germline ends. The CDR3 sequence is CASSWGGIADTQYF. CDR3 in DNA: TGTGCCAGCAGCTGGGGGGGCATCGCAGATACGCAGTATTTT.

The chain is built from TRBV15 and TRBJ2-5; unclear D gene. V lost 1 base, J lost 1 base, and 7 bases lay in between. Looked up from germline, CDR1 is LNHNV and CDR2 is YYDKDF (reference sequence). The CDR3 runs 14 residues. The CDR3 DNA is TGTGCCACCAGCAGAGGACTCAGCCAAGAGACCCAGTACTTC. Protein product: CATSRGLSQETQYF.

The chain combines TRBV6-2 or TRBV6-3 with TRBJ1-2; 8 positions match TRBD1. With 6 bases clipped from V and 5 bases from J, the junction kept 14 bases outside the gene matches. Germline-derived CDR1 and CDR2 are MNHEY and SVGEGT. The CDR3 is 16 residues long. In DNA, the CDR3 is TGTGCCAGCAGCCTGGACAGGGCTCTTTCTGGGTATGGCTACACCTTC. Translated, it gives CASSLDRALSGYGYTF.

This rearrangement joins TRBV7-9 to TRBJ2-1; 7 bases align to TRBD1. The germline V gene has CDR1 SEHNR and CDR2 FQNEAQ (reference sequence). With V trimmed by 5 bases and J by 5 bases, 9 bases remained unmatched. There are 15 residues in the CDR3. CDR3 DNA: TGTGCCAGCAGCCCGAGGGGACAGACGAACAATGAGCAGTTCTTC. Translation: CASSPRGQTNNEQFF.

This chain's CDR3 is CASSQTTGNHQPQHF. CDR3 sequence (DNA): TGTGCCAGCAGCCAAACGACAGGGAACCATCAGCCCCAGCATTTT. V is TRBV6-2 or TRBV6-3 and J is TRBJ1-5; 7 positions agree with TRBD1. The CDR3 is 15 amino acids. CDR1 is MNHEY, CDR2 SVGEGT, per germline. Germline trimming cut 6 bases from V and 5 bases from J; bases unmatched to any gene: 10.

The chain combines TRBV5-1 with TRBJ1-3; 10 nucleotides match TRBD1. Germline CDR1 reads SGHRS; CDR2 reads YFSETQ. The J segment lost 4 bases and the V segment lost 4 bases, leaving 5 bases of the junction unmatched. The length of the CDR3 is 15 residues. The chain's CDR3 is CASSQGTGVGNTIYF. The CDR3 DNA is TGCGCCAGCAGCCAGGGGACAGGGGTCGGAAACACCATATATTTT.